The 11 T cell receptor beta chains below come from one sample, sequenced in a study of control samples from healthy donors and cancer patients. Repertoires were generated with immunoSEQ multiplex PCR, while TCRdb's copy carries only in-frame clones and drops some. The sample has 120,000 or so clones, around 86% seen once. The sample taken for sequencing was blood. The receptors come from a man aged 35 to 55 in good health.

This clone appeared a single time. The rearrangement uses TRBV6-6 and TRBJ1-5, with no clear D. Looked up from germline, CDR1 is MNHNY and CDR2 is SVGAGI (reference sequence). The CDR3 is 16 amino acids. The V gene lost 2 bases and the J gene lost 6 bases, with 17 bases spanning the gap. The chain's CDR3 is CASSYATVEAGQPQHF. CDR3 bases: TGTGCCAGCAGTTACGCTACCGTGGAAGCGGGTCAGCCCCAGCATTTT.

The chain links TRBV4-3 to TRBJ2-3; tentatively, D is TRBD1 (6 bases). With 3 bases removed from V and 4 bases from J, the gap between germline ends came to 8 bases. This CDR3 is 13 amino acids long. Germline V lookup: CDR1 LGHNA, CDR2 YSLEER. The DNA for the CDR3 is TGCGCCAGCAGCCACACAGGGTCAGATACGCAGTATTTT. This sequence encodes CASSHTGSDTQYF.

The rearrangement uses TRBV10-3 and TRBJ2-3; no reliable D call. Germline V gives CDR1 ENHRY, CDR2 SYGVKD. Trimming took 4 bases from V and 3 from J, leaving 5 bases between them. The CDR3 has 12 residues. CDR3 protein: CAISAQTDTQYF. The CDR3 bases are TGTGCCATCAGTGCTCAGACAGATACGCAGTATTTT.

The rearrangement joins TRBV7-9 to TRBJ2-5; weak D call: TRBD1 (6 bases). CDR1 SEHNR and CDR2 FQNEAQ come from the germline V gene (reference sequence). The V end lost 7 bases, the J end lost 0 bases, and 18 bases lay between the germline ends. The CDR3 has 16 residues. The CDR3 DNA follows: TGTGCCAGCACCCTTCAGGCAGGGGCTTACCAAGAGACCCAGTACTTC. This sequence encodes CASTLQAGAYQETQYF.

The V and J genes are TRBV10-1 and TRBJ2-2, with TRBD1 matching 12 bases. J lost 3 bases, V lost 3 bases, and 8 bases had no gene match. CDR1 and CDR2 from the germline V gene are WNHNN and SYGVQD (reference sequence). This CDR3 contains 18 residues. The CDR3 protein is CASSDSGTGGLYTGELFF. In DNA form, the CDR3 reads TGCGCCAGCAGTGATTCCGGGACAGGGGGCTTGTACACCGGGGAGCTGTTTTTT.

The gene calls are TRBV6-6 and TRBJ2-2, with TRBD2 as a possible D gene (6 bases). CDR3 length: 15 residues. Per germline, CDR1 MNHNY and CDR2 SVGAGI (reference sequence). Trimming shortened V by 6 bases and J by 4 bases, and 15 bases separated the two germline ends. The CDR3 DNA reads TGTGCCAGCAGACGGGACTTGGGGGGCACCGGGGAGCTGTTTTTT. This sequence encodes CASRRDLGGTGELFF.

The CDR3 spells CASSSVPGGEQFF. DNA of the CDR3: TGTGCCAGCAGCTCAGTTCCGGGCGGTGAGCAGTTCTTC. The chain carries TRBV13 and TRBJ2-1, with D hard to call. CDR1 and CDR2 from the germline V gene are PRHDT and FYEKMQ (reference sequence). V shed 4 bases and J shed 9 bases, with 13 bases lying between them. The CDR3 length is 13 residues.

This chain uses TRBV21-1 with TRBJ1-6. TRBV21-1 counts as a pseudogene. The CDR3 sequence is 13 residues long. For the CDR3, the DNA is TGTGCCAGGACTGACACAAATAATTCACCCCTCCACTTT. As protein: CARTDTNNSPLHF.

The V and J genes are TRBV15 and TRBJ2-5; D is undetermined. Trimming took 3 bases from V and 4 from J, leaving 9 bases between them. Per the germline V gene, CDR1 is LNHNV and CDR2 is YYDKDF (reference sequence). The CDR3 covers 13 residues. The CDR3 DNA sequence: TGTGCCACCAGCAGGGATCTGTTAGAGACCCAGTACTTC. Translating it yields CATSRDLLETQYF.

V usage is TRBV27 and J usage is TRBJ1-2; TRBD1 agrees at 8 bases. The germline CDR1 and CDR2 sequences are MNHEY and SMNVEV (reference sequence). The CDR3 has 17 amino acids. The trim removed 4 bases at V and 6 bases at J, leaving 16 bases unmatched. The CDR3 here is CASSYSRGGQGVNGYTF. The CDR3 nucleotides are TGTGCCAGCAGTTACTCACGCGGCGGACAGGGTGTCAATGGCTACACCTTC.

This clone was detected a few times. The V call is TRBV6-2 or TRBV6-3, the J call TRBJ1-5; D perhaps matches TRBD1 (5 bases). From germline, CDR1 is MNHEY and CDR2 SVGEGT. V was cut by 6 bases and J by 7 bases, with 16 bases left in between. The CDR3 is 14 residues long. DNA of the CDR3: TGTGCCAGCAGCCCGACGGTGCAGGGACAGCCCCAGCATTTT. The encoded protein is CASSPTVQGQPQHF.